What follows is one TCR beta chain and its context. The CDR3 runs to 15 residues. J gave up 0 bases and V 4 bases, and 5 bases lay outside the gene matches. Germline values: CDR1 MNHEY, CDR2 SVGEGT. This entry is derived from a study of T cell responses to AZD1222 COVID-19 vaccine. Repertoires were generated with immunoSEQ multiplex PCR, while TCRdb's copy carries only in-frame clones and drops some. The table has about 150,000 clones, 65% to 90% seen once. The sequence came from an adult who received the MenACWY meningococcal vaccine as a control. The rearrangement joins TRBV6-2 or TRBV6-3 to TRBJ2-5; 7 bases match TRBD2. The specimen was peripheral blood, collected 28 days after the second dose of the MenACWY control vaccine. CDR3: CASSSLAAYQETQYF. In DNA, the CDR3 is TGTGCCAGCAGTTCCCTAGCGGCGTACCAAGAGACCCAGTACTTC.